The subject of this entry is one T cell receptor (beta chain). TCRdb keeps only in-frame clones here, not all; method: immunoSEQ multiplex PCR. The sample has 30,000 to 40,000 clones; roughly 86% are singletons. This sample was taken from a study of blood T cell repertoires in COVID-19. The CDR3 has 16 residues. CDR1 and CDR2 (germline): LNHNV, YYDKDF (reference sequence). After removal of 5 bases from V and 3 bases from J, the junction contained 8 bases not matched to a gene. The sequenced sample consisted of peripheral blood. This TCR was recovered from a man between 65 and 85 years old with acute or convalescent COVID-19. The rearrangement joins TRBV15 to TRBJ1-4; 8 bases map to TRBD1. CDR3 in DNA: TGTGCCACCAGCCGTCCGACAGGGGCGGCTAATGAAAAACTGTTTTTT. Its protein product is CATSRPTGAANEKLFF.